This T cell receptor (beta chain) was sequenced during a study of T cells in Graves' hyperthyroidism and ophthalmopathy. The study's findings and limits: Ophthalmopathy prediction by the model preceded onset by a median roughly 6.3 months.

Comments on this clonotype: As yet, its antigen is unknown.

Per the germline V gene, CDR1 is SGHTA and CDR2 is FQGNSA. This CDR3 has 12 residues. V gave up 11 bases and J gave up 0 bases, with 10 bases separating them. The investigators amplified TCR beta CDR3 regions from RNA transcripts. In the first-round RT-PCR of the TCR CDR3, the HTBI primer set was used. TCRdb analysed the multiplex PCR reads with MiXCR anew, one entry per CDR3 protein. The top ten hold approximately 6.8% of the sample, which has hundreds of thousands of distinct CDR3 sequences, roughly 46% seen once. V gene TRBV7-2 combines with J gene TRBJ1-1; unclear D gene. The receptor was derived from an adult man with Graves' disease, either hyperthyroidism or ophthalmopathy (not recorded which). The sequencing input was peripheral blood or thyroid tissue (not recorded which). The CDR3 is CAWRWVNTEAFF. The DNA of the CDR3 is TGTGCCTGGAGATGGGTGAACACTGAAGCTTTCTTT.